A single sample is the source of the 15 T cell receptor beta chains below, sequenced in a study of blood T cells in healthy people across ages. It was with a sample-barcoded 5' primer and a J-beta primer mix that a second PCR of roughly 7 to 12 cycles was run. TCRdb independently ran MiXCR on the 5' RACE reads; one entry per CDR3 protein. The sample yields around 870,000 distinct CDR3 sequences, 29% seen once. The sample was blood. These receptors were obtained from a woman older than 75 in good health.

The CDR3 spells CASSLTWGGSYNEQFF. In nucleotides, the CDR3 is TGTGCCAGCAGCCTAACATGGGGAGGATCCTACAATGAGCAGTTCTTC. The V and J genes are TRBV7-2 and TRBJ2-1; D is perhaps TRBD2 (6 bases). The V end lost 5 bases, the J end lost 1 base, and 15 bases lay between the germline ends. CDR1 is SGHTA and CDR2 is FQGNSA in the germline V gene. The CDR3 extends over 16 amino acids.

Worth noting for this clonotype: A read error may explain this, as a much larger clone is one base away. V usage is TRBV6-5 and J usage is TRBJ1-5; D is perhaps TRBD1 (6 bases). This CDR3 region has 14 residues. Germline V gene sequence: CDR1 MNHEY, CDR2 SVGAGI. The CDR3 coding sequence is TGTGCCCGCAGGGGAGGGAGTAGGAGTCAGCCCCAGCATTTT. This gives the protein CARRGGSRSQPQHF.

This clonotype was observed at least ten times. The rearrangement uses TRBV7-2 and TRBJ2-5, with D unresolved. Trimming shortened V by 5 bases and J by 5 bases, and 12 bases separated the two germline ends. Germline V gene lookup returns CDR1 SGHTA and CDR2 FQGNSA. The CDR3 totals 13 residues. The CDR3 DNA is TGTGCCAGCAGCCCCCGGAGTGGGGAGACCCAGTACTTC. Its protein is CASSPRSGETQYF.

Notes on this clonotype: This sequence may be a read error, since a much larger clone differs from it by one base. V is TRBV7-2 and J is TRBJ1-2; TRBD1 aligns across 11 bases. This CDR3 has 15 residues. The V gene's germline CDR1 is SGHTA and CDR2 FQGNSA. The ends lost 2 bases at V and 4 bases at J; junction bases unmatched: 3. The CDR3, as DNA: TGTGCCAGCAGCTTAATGGGACAGGGGGGCTATGGCTACACCTTC. Its translation: CASSLMGQGGYGYTF.

This clonotype was seen a handful of times. The chain is built from TRBV20-1 and TRBJ2-7, with TRBD2 matching over 12 bases. The CDR3 spans 15 residues. Trimming took 6 bases from V and 6 from J; bases not matched to a gene: 12. Germline CDR1 is DFQATT and CDR2 is SNEGSKA (reference sequence). The CDR3, as DNA: TGCAGTGCGAGACGACTAGCGGGGGAACCCTGCGAGCAGTACTTC. This encodes CSARRLAGEPCEQYF.

The chain combines TRBV29-1 with TRBJ2-1; D perhaps matches TRBD1 (5 bases). V was trimmed by 7 bases and J by 8 bases, leaving 12 bases between them. Germline V gene data show CDR1 as SQVTM and CDR2 as ANQGSEA. The CDR3 has 11 amino acids. The CDR3 coding sequence is TGCAGCGCGGAACAGGAGCATGAGCAGTTCTTC. Protein product: CSAEQEHEQFF.

This clonotype was counted at least ten times. The genes are TRBV12-3 or TRBV12-4 and TRBJ2-5; 8 nucleotides match TRBD2. This CDR3 contains 17 residues. V lost 5 bases, J lost 1 base, and 12 bases stayed unmatched. The CDR3 DNA follows: TGTGCCAGCAGTGACCCCCCCAGCGGGGGACCCCAAGAGACCCAGTACTTC. Protein sequence: CASSDPPSGGPQETQYF.

The CDR3 sequence: CASSLGSGAVRDEQYF. The CDR3 DNA is TGTGCCAGCAGCTTAGGGTCGGGGGCAGTACGGGACGAGCAGTACTTC. The gene calls are TRBV7-9 and TRBJ2-7, with D perhaps being TRBD1 or TRBD2 (6 bases each). CDR1 and CDR2 (germline): SEHNR, FQNEAQ (reference sequence). Trimming pared 1 base from V and 5 bases from J, leaving 18 bases between. The CDR3 consists of 16 residues.

This clonotype was seen at least ten times. The chain couples TRBV20-1 to TRBJ1-2, with D perhaps TRBD1 (6 bases). The ends were cut back, 0 bases at V and 3 bases at J, with 14 bases in the middle. The CDR3 spans 15 residues. Germline values: CDR1 DFQATT, CDR2 SNEGSKA (reference sequence). CDR3 amino acids: CSAREQGGGYYGYTF. CDR3 DNA: TGCAGTGCTAGAGAACAGGGAGGGGGGTACTATGGCTACACCTTC.

This CDR3 is CSASRNSNQPQHF. In nucleotides, the CDR3 is TGCAGTGCTAGCCGCAATAGCAATCAGCCCCAGCATTTT. V is TRBV20-1 and J is TRBJ1-5; D uncertain. V shed 3 bases and J shed 0 bases, with 6 bases lying between them. The CDR3 sequence is 13 residues long. Germline V CDR1 and CDR2: DFQATT, SNEGSKA (reference sequence).

The chain employs TRBV5-1 and TRBJ2-1; 7 nucleotides match TRBD2. V shed 1 base and J 4 bases; nucleotides not matched to a gene: 8. CDR3 length equals 16 residues. The germline V gene encodes CDR1 SGHRS and CDR2 YFSETQ. This CDR3 reads CASSLLAGITYNEQFF. In DNA form, the CDR3 reads TGCGCCAGCAGCTTGTTAGCGGGCATTACATACAATGAGCAGTTCTTC. Full variable domain (missing parts from reference TRBV5-1 and TRBJ2-1): KAGVTQTPRYLIKTRGQQVTLSCSPISGHRSVSWYQQTPGQGLQFLFEYFSETQRNKGNFPGRFSGRQFSNSRSEMNVSTLELGDSALYLCASSLLAGITYNEQFFGPGTRLTVL.

There are many counts of this clonotype. The rearrangement links TRBV2 to TRBJ2-4; 7 bases are a match to TRBD1. The V segment lost 6 bases and the J segment 9 bases; nucleotides outside the gene matches: 11. Germline CDR1 and CDR2: SNHLY and FYNNEI. CDR3 length: 14 amino acids. The CDR3: CASSGDRVEGIQYF. The CDR3 DNA follows: TGTGCCAGCAGCGGAGACAGGGTCGAGGGCATTCAGTACTTC.

V usage is TRBV5-1 and J usage is TRBJ2-1; D call uncertain. Germline V CDR1 and CDR2: SGHRS, YFSETQ. The V gene lost 7 bases and the J gene lost 5 bases, with 25 bases spanning the gap. The CDR3 is 17 residues long. The CDR3 reads CASHLNGGTDLNNEQFF. CDR3 DNA: TGCGCCAGCCACTTAAATGGCGGTACGGACCTAAACAATGAGCAGTTCTTC.

As concerns this clonotype: This may be a read error, as it is one base from a much larger clone. The conserved closing phenylalanine or tryptophan is absent in this CDR3, likely reflecting a read error. V usage is TRBV10-3 and J usage is TRBJ1-5, with D tentatively TRBD1 (6 bases). The germline CDR1 and CDR2 sequences are ENHRY and SYGVKD. Deletions cut 6 bases from V and 7 bases from J, with 13 bases between. There are 13 residues in the CDR3. This CDR3 reads CAIRSTGSQPQHC. The CDR3 bases are TGTGCCATCAGATCCACAGGGTCCCAGCCCCAGCATTGT.

The sample holds a few counts of this clonotype. The chain uses TRBV2 and TRBJ1-1; 7 bases fit TRBD1. Trimming at V came to 5 bases and at J to 9 bases, leaving 12 bases not matched to a gene. This CDR3 has 14 amino acids. CDR1 is SNHLY and CDR2 is FYNNEI in the germline V gene. For the CDR3, the DNA is TGTGCCAGCAGTAAGAAGACAGGGACACCTAAAGCTTTCTTT. Translated: CASSKKTGTPKAFF.